This TCR beta chain is drawn from a study of blood T cell repertoires in COVID-19. Produced via immunoSEQ multiplex PCR; TCRdb's table is partial and in-frame only. Counted here are 9,000 to 10,000 clones, roughly four fifths occurring once; the ten biggest clones make up 35% to 40%. Germline V gene sequence: CDR1 LNHDA, CDR2 SQIVND (reference sequence). The CDR3 sequence is 14 residues long. The V and J ends lost 5 bases and 6 bases respectively, with 16 bases between them. The chain uses TRBV19 and TRBJ1-1, with D uncertain. The specimen was peripheral blood. The clonotype comes from a human donor in a cohort sampled during active COVID-19. For the CDR3, the DNA is TGTGCCAGTAGTCCGATTCTCCCGGCGGCTGAAGCTTTCTTT. Its translation: CASSPILPAAEAFF.